The clone carrying this TCR beta chain was found many times. The antigen is undetermined. Hyperthyroidism, newly diagnosed and lasting under 2 months, affected patients aged 18 to 65. The data were obtained in a study of T cells in Graves' hyperthyroidism and ophthalmopathy. Across the whole study: The initial diagnosis was the point when peripheral blood was collected, ahead of any treatment. Overall study findings and caveats: Blood shared most expanded thyroid clonotypes above 0.001. Patients with ophthalmopathy were separated from those with stable hyperthyroidism by a 13 V-J model.

This CDR3 comprises 15 residues. The V gene end was trimmed by 8 bases and the J gene end by 3 bases; junction bases not matched to a gene: 11. Germline CDR1 reads MNHEY; CDR2 reads SMNVEV (reference sequence). Amplified TCR beta CDR3 regions derived from RNA transcripts. The HTBI set primed first-round TCR CDR3 RT-PCR. TCRdb processed the multiplex PCR reads anew with MiXCR; each CDR3 protein has one entry. The sample lists around 690,000 distinct CDR3 sequences, roughly 17% occurring once. The receptor was isolated from a man in his forties or fifties with Graves' hyperthyroidism. Sequences were obtained from blood. This chain uses TRBV27 with TRBJ2-3; 7 positions match TRBD2. DNA for the CDR3: TGTGCCAGCCACAGCGATAGGGAGGGGACAGATACGCAGTATTTT. Translation: CASHSDREGTDTQYF.